A selection of T cell receptor beta chains follows, all from one sample in a study of blood T cell repertoires in COVID-19. The table came from immunoSEQ multiplex PCR; TCRdb's copy has only in-frame clones and leaves some out. This sample has around 250,000 clones, with 75% to 90% found just once. Sequenced input: peripheral blood. Receptors were obtained from a woman aged 40 to 50 who had recovered from COVID-19. Both conserved end residues are part of each CDR3. Fields, in order: D gene, V gene, clone size, J gene, CDR3 DNA, CDR3 protein. D genes are given only for firm matches. A clone size is listed for some rows: how often the clone was seen (once, few, many), or a class if it is expanded.

d_gene: TRBD1
v_gene: TRBV5-1
abundance: .
j_gene: TRBJ2-7
CDR3nt: TGCGCCAGCAGCTGGGGGACAGGGTTTCGCGACGAGCAGTACTTC
CDR3aa: CASSWGTGFRDEQYF

d_gene: .
v_gene: TRBV12-3/TRBV12-4
abundance: once
j_gene: TRBJ2-1
CDR3nt: TGTGCCAGCAGGGAGTACAATGAGCAGTTCTTC
CDR3aa: CASREYNEQFF

d_gene: TRBD1
v_gene: TRBV5-1
abundance: .
j_gene: TRBJ1-2
CDR3nt: TGCGCCAGCAGCTTGGGGGGACAGAACTATGGCTACACCTTC
CDR3aa: CASSLGGQNYGYTF

d_gene: TRBD1
v_gene: TRBV19
abundance: .
j_gene: TRBJ2-5
CDR3nt: TGTGCCAGTAGTATCACAGGGGGGAGGCAAGAGACCCAGTACTTC
CDR3aa: CASSITGGRQETQYF

d_gene: .
v_gene: TRBV2
abundance: .
j_gene: TRBJ2-1
CDR3nt: TGTGCCAGCAGGACAGGATATTACAATGAGCAGTTCTTC
CDR3aa: CASRTGYYNEQFF

d_gene: TRBD1
v_gene: TRBV30
abundance: .
j_gene: TRBJ1-2
CDR3nt: TGTGCCTGGCGCCATCCCACAGGGGTCTATGGCTACACCTTC
CDR3aa: CAWRHPTGVYGYTF

d_gene: .
v_gene: TRBV7-9
abundance: few
j_gene: TRBJ1-1
CDR3nt: TGTGCCAGCAGCTTAGGGCCAGGAATAAACACTGAAGCTTTCTTT
CDR3aa: CASSLGPGINTEAFF

d_gene: .
v_gene: TRBV18
abundance: .
j_gene: TRBJ1-1
CDR3nt: TGTGCCAGCTCACCATCGGGGGTCACTGAAGCTTTCTTT
CDR3aa: CASSPSGVTEAFF

d_gene: TRBD2
v_gene: TRBV4-2
abundance: .
j_gene: TRBJ2-3
CDR3nt: TGTGCCAGCAGCCAAGAACGGACTAGCGTTACGCAGTATTTT
CDR3aa: CASSQERTSVTQYF

d_gene: TRBD1
v_gene: TRBV5-5
abundance: .
j_gene: TRBJ2-7
CDR3nt: TGTGCCAGCAGCTCGGGACAGGTGGTCGAGCAGTACTTC
CDR3aa: CASSSGQVVEQYF

d_gene: .
v_gene: TRBV12-3/TRBV12-4
abundance: .
j_gene: TRBJ1-1
CDR3nt: TGTGCCAGCAGTTATGGGCCGAACACTGAAGCTTTCTTT
CDR3aa: CASSYGPNTEAFF

d_gene: TRBD2
v_gene: TRBV6-1
abundance: .
j_gene: TRBJ2-7
CDR3nt: TGTGCCAGCAGTGAGCGGGGGGCCTACGAGCAGTACTTC
CDR3aa: CASSERGAYEQYF

d_gene: .
v_gene: TRBV6-1
abundance: .
j_gene: TRBJ1-2
CDR3nt: TGTGCCAGCAGTGAGGACAGAGCTAACTATGGCTACACCTTC
CDR3aa: CASSEDRANYGYTF

d_gene: .
v_gene: TRBV5-1
abundance: .
j_gene: TRBJ1-1
CDR3nt: TGCGCCAGCAGCTTGAATCAGGGGGAAGCTTTCTTT
CDR3aa: CASSLNQGEAFF

d_gene: .
v_gene: TRBV3-1/TRBV3-2
abundance: .
j_gene: TRBJ2-7
CDR3nt: TGTGCCAGCAGCCAAGATTCAACGGGAGAATTATTCGAGCAGTACTTC
CDR3aa: CASSQDSTGELFEQYF

d_gene: TRBD1
v_gene: TRBV4-1
abundance: .
j_gene: TRBJ2-5
CDR3nt: TGCGCCAGCAGCCAGGTCAGGGGGCTCCAAGAGACCCAGTACTTC
CDR3aa: CASSQVRGLQETQYF

d_gene: .
v_gene: TRBV18
abundance: .
j_gene: TRBJ1-1
CDR3nt: TGTGCCAGCTCACCGCAAGGGGACACTGAAGCTTTCTTT
CDR3aa: CASSPQGDTEAFF

d_gene: TRBD2
v_gene: TRBV6-6
abundance: .
j_gene: TRBJ2-3
CDR3nt: TGTGCCAGCAGATCCACAGGGACTAGCGGCACAGATACGCAGTATTTT
CDR3aa: CASRSTGTSGTDTQYF

d_gene: TRBD1
v_gene: TRBV3-1/TRBV3-2
abundance: .
j_gene: TRBJ1-2
CDR3nt: TGTGCCAGCAGCGTCGGGACAGGGGGCGTCTGGGGCTACACCTTC
CDR3aa: CASSVGTGGVWGYTF